This is a list of T cell receptor beta chains from one sample in a study of blood T cell repertoires in COVID-19. Assay used: immunoSEQ multiplex PCR; TCRdb lists only in-frame clones, some missing. Found here are some 180,000 clones, 85% to 90% of them singletons; the top ten hold under 6.5%. Material: peripheral blood. The receptors here all came from a middle-aged man with active or convalescent COVID-19. Both conserved end residues are part of each CDR3. A D gene is named only where the DNA matches it firmly. Expanded clones get a size class; other rows say once, few or many, or leave the size out.

size | J | D | V | DNA | CDR3
- | TRBJ2-4 | - | TRBV10-1 | TGCGCCAGCAGTGAAGGCGACAGAGGCGTTGGCAAAAACATTCAGTACTTC | CASSEGDRGVGKNIQYF
- | TRBJ1-5 | - | TRBV20-1 | TGCAGTGCTAGTGGGACGGGGAGGGATCAGCCCCAGCATTTT | CSASGTGRDQPQHF
- | TRBJ2-7 | TRBD2 | TRBV7-2 | TGTGCCAGCAGCTCAACTAGCGGGGGTCGCGGCTACGAGCAGTACTTC | CASSSTSGGRGYEQYF
- | TRBJ1-1 | - | TRBV27 | TGTGCCAGCCACCCGGGAGGGGCCCGTTCTACTGAAGCTTTCTTT | CASHPGGARSTEAFF
- | TRBJ2-3 | TRBD1 | TRBV5-1 | TGCGCCAGCAGCTTTGGACAGGAAACAGATACGCAGTATTTT | CASSFGQETDTQYF
- | TRBJ2-7 | TRBD2 | TRBV28 | TGTGCCAGCAAGAACTTAAATGGGACTAGCGGGAGGGGGCAGTACTTC | CASKNLNGTSGRGQYF
- | TRBJ2-3 | TRBD2 | TRBV4-2 | TGTGCCAGCAGCCAGGTTAGACTAGCCCCCGTTGGTAGTGGTAACACAGATACGCAGTATTTT | CASSQVRLAPVGSGNTDTQYF
- | TRBJ1-6 | TRBD1 | TRBV7-2 | TGTGCCAGCAGCTTATACCGGGACAGCCCTAATTCACCCCTCCACTTT | CASSLYRDSPNSPLHF
- | TRBJ1-6 | TRBD1 | TRBV18 | TGTGCCAGCTCAGCCGGGACAGCTCAAACTTCACCCCTCCACTTT | CASSAGTAQTSPLHF
- | TRBJ2-6 | TRBD1 | TRBV12-5 | TGTGCTAGTGGTGACAGGGCTGGGGCCAACGTCCTGACTTTC | CASGDRAGANVLTF
- | TRBJ2-7 | - | TRBV12-5 | TGTGCTAGTGGTTCCCCGACAGGCTCCTACGAGCAGTACTTC | CASGSPTGSYEQYF
once | TRBJ2-7 | TRBD1 | TRBV19 | TGTGCCAGTAGTAAGGGACAGGGGGCGTACGAGCAGTACTTC | CASSKGQGAYEQYF
- | TRBJ1-5 | TRBD1 | TRBV19 | TGTGCCAGTAGTCCCCGGACAGGGGGCAATCAGCCCCAGCATTTT | CASSPRTGGNQPQHF
- | TRBJ2-1 | TRBD2 | TRBV28 | TGTGCCAGCAGCCCCGGGACTAGCGGGAGGAATTTGAATGAGCAGTTCTTC | CASSPGTSGRNLNEQFF
- | TRBJ1-5 | - | TRBV27 | TGTGCCAGCAGTTTAAATGCAGGGATAGGGGATCAGCCCCAGCATTTT | CASSLNAGIGDQPQHF
- | TRBJ1-6 | - | TRBV19 | TGTGCCAGTAGACAGGGTAATTCACCCCTCCACTTT | CASRQGNSPLHF
once | TRBJ1-2 | TRBD1 | TRBV7-9 | TGTGCCAGCAGCCCCAGACAGGGCAACTATGGCTACACCTTC | CASSPRQGNYGYTF
- | TRBJ2-6 | TRBD1 | TRBV2 | TGTGCCAGCAGTTTGGCCGGGACAGGGGCCGCCGGGGCCAACGTCCTGACTTTC | CASSLAGTGAAGANVLTF